This TCR beta chain was obtained from a study of cytomegalovirus exposure and HLA in healthy donors. Findings of the study overall: According to a later analysis, most TCR beta chains associated with CMV appeared HLA-restricted.

V lost 6 bases, J lost 5 bases, and 17 bases lay in between. Germline V gene data show CDR1 as SQVTM and CDR2 as ANQGSEA. The CDR3 loop spans 13 amino acids. With regard to this clone: Its specificity is unknown.

The primer mix had 60 Vbeta and 13 Jbeta primers. Sequencing was performed with immunoSEQ multiplex PCR; in TCRdb, only in-frame clones are kept and a portion is missing. The sample includes around 110,000 clones, roughly 69% of them seen just once. V is TRBV29-1 and J is TRBJ2-7, with D perhaps TRBD2 (6 bases). The receptor was isolated from a woman aged 40 to 50 in good health and CMV-seropositive. The specimen sequenced was PBMCs. CDR3 DNA sequence: TGCAGCGTCGAGACTAGTTCGCCCCACGAGCAGTACTTC. The encoded protein is CSVETSSPHEQYF.